Below are 15 T cell receptor beta chains sequenced from a single sample in a study of beta chain features in type 1 diabetes (dated by TCRdb to between 2018 and 2020). The full study reports these points: A moderate but significant shortening of TCRB CDR3 length was observed in type 1 diabetes patients in all four CD4+ subsets.

Library method: the immunoSEQ multiplex PCR assay. All of the isolated RNA was reverse transcribed with the High Capacity cDNA Reverse Transcription Kit, so expressed TCRB transcripts were sequenced. The immuneACCESS repertoire file appears here via TCRdb, limited to in-frame rearrangements. These files lack a portion of the clones; in checked studies, under half of the deficit traces to unresolved V genes, and the cause of the others is not known. The sample table contains 300,000 to 450,000 clones; only one count was recorded for around an eighth of them. 0.0095% to 0.013% of the sample comes from the top ten. Their antigens are not known. Sequencing was done on a sample of naive CD4+ T cells from blood. In the paper's terms, the cell subset or site label means: true naive CD4+ T cells. The receptors were sampled from a woman aged 18-29 years with type 1 diabetes.

The V call is TRBV29-1, the J call TRBJ1-2; a weak D match, TRBD1 (6 bases). V was shortened by 6 bases and J by 7 bases, with 18 bases between the two germline ends. CDR3 size: 13 residues. CDR1 SQVTM and CDR2 ANQGSEA come from the germline V gene. CDR3 amino acids: CSVANRATVGYTF. The DNA for the CDR3 is TGCAGCGTAGCAAACAGGGCAACTGTTGGCTACACCTTC.

This clone occurred a few times. V usage is TRBV15 and J usage is TRBJ2-1; 8 bases fit TRBD1. CDR1 and CDR2 from the germline V gene are LNHNV and YYDKDF (reference sequence). The V segment lost 2 bases and the J segment 4 bases; nucleotides outside the gene matches: 4. There are 15 residues in the CDR3. CDR3 sequence reads: CATSRYRGVYNEQFF. The CDR3 DNA sequence: TGTGCCACCAGCAGATACAGGGGGGTGTACAATGAGCAGTTCTTC.

This clone came up a few times. This rearrangement joins TRBV28 to TRBJ2-7; 9 bases map to TRBD2. Germline V lookup: CDR1 MDHEN, CDR2 SYDVKM. V shed 2 bases, J shed 0 bases, and the junction held 2 bases outside the gene matches. This CDR3 has 15 residues. CDR3 in amino acids: CASSLPREGSYEQYF. The CDR3 DNA reads as TGTGCCAGCAGTTTACCGCGGGAGGGCTCCTACGAGCAGTACTTC. The entire variable domain, with the rest obtained from reference TRBV28 and TRBJ2-7, is as follows: DVKVTQSSRYLVKRTGEKVFLECVQDMDHENMFWYRQDPGLGLRLIYFSYDVKMKEKGDIPEGYSVSREKKERFSLILESASTNQTSMYLCASSLPREGSYEQYFGPGTRLTVT.

This clone was observed a few times. The chain is built from TRBV15 and TRBJ2-7; a weak D match, TRBD1 (5 bases). This CDR3 spans 12 amino acids. Per germline, CDR1 LNHNV and CDR2 YYDKDF (reference sequence). The V gene lost 1 base and the J gene lost 6 bases, with 7 bases spanning the gap. CDR3 nucleotide sequence: TGTGCCACCAGCAGAGGACAGCTCGAGCAGTACTTC. This gives the protein CATSRGQLEQYF.

This sequence joins TRBV19 and TRBJ2-7, with 8 bases fitting TRBD1. Germline-derived CDR1 and CDR2 are LNHDA and SQIVND (reference sequence). Germline trimming cut 6 bases from V and 4 bases from J; bases unmatched to any gene: 17. This CDR3 is built from 17 residues. The CDR3 loop reads CASSKRGIGQGGYEQYF. CDR3 coding DNA: TGTGCCAGTAGCAAAAGAGGAATCGGACAGGGTGGATACGAGCAGTACTTC.

This clone was picked up a small number of times. The chain couples TRBV14 to TRBJ1-2, with D perhaps matching TRBD1 (6 bases). Germline values: CDR1 SGHDN, CDR2 FVKESK. This CDR3 contains 15 residues. V was trimmed by 1 base and J by 2 bases, leaving 11 bases between them. The CDR3: CASSQVRGANYGYTF. The CDR3 region has the DNA TGTGCCAGCAGCCAAGTTCGGGGGGCGAACTATGGCTACACCTTC.

This chain links TRBV18 with TRBJ1-5; 7 bases agree with TRBD1. The germline V gene encodes CDR1 KGHSH and CDR2 LQKENI. The CDR3 consists of 16 residues. The junction had 9 bases not matched to a gene; V was cut back by 7 bases and J by 0 bases. CDR3 nucleotides: TGTGCCAGCTTAAAAACCAGGGGGGCTAGCAATCAGCCCCAGCATTTT. The encoded protein is CASLKTRGASNQPQHF.

V gene TRBV6-6 combines with J gene TRBJ2-5; no clear D gene. The V end was cut by 6 bases, the J end by 5 bases, with 7 bases between. The CDR3 covers 11 residues. The germline gives CDR1 MNHNY, CDR2 SVGAGI (reference sequence). CDR3 bases: TGTGCCAGCAGAAACTGGGAGACCCAGTACTTC. Protein product: CASRNWETQYF.

This clone was picked up a small number of times. The chain joins TRBV28 to TRBJ2-7, with 8 bases matching TRBD2. Germline V gives CDR1 MDHEN, CDR2 SYDVKM. This CDR3 is built from 15 residues. J lost 2 bases, V lost 8 bases, and 11 bases had no gene match. DNA of the CDR3: TGTGCCAGCGGAAACATGGCGGGAGGCCCCTACGAGCAGTACTTC. Translated, it gives CASGNMAGGPYEQYF. The full variable domain, its missing parts supplied by reference TRBV28 and TRBJ2-7, is DVKVTQSSRYLVKRTGEKVFLECVQDMDHENMFWYRQDPGLGLRLIYFSYDVKMKEKGDIPEGYSVSREKKERFSLILESASTNQTSMYLCASGNMAGGPYEQYFGPGTRLTVT.

This clone occurred a few times. The chain couples TRBV7-9 to TRBJ2-3, with D possibly being TRBD2 (5 bases). Trimming took 5 bases from V and 5 from J, leaving 14 bases between them. The germline gives CDR1 SEHNR, CDR2 FQNEAQ (reference sequence). CDR3 length equals 14 residues. The CDR3 bases are TGTGCCAGCAGCCGAGCGGAGTCGGGAGATACGCAGTATTTT. Residues: CASSRAESGDTQYF.

This sequence joins TRBV5-1 and TRBJ2-5, with D maybe TRBD2 (5 bases). The length of the CDR3 is 15 residues. V was cut by 4 bases and J by 1 base, with 14 bases left in between. Germline CDR1 SGHRS, CDR2 YFSETQ. In DNA form, the CDR3 reads TGCGCCAGCAGCATAACTAGAATCGGCCAAGAGACCCAGTACTTC. Residues: CASSITRIGQETQYF.

This clone was found a few times. CDR3: CASSLGANGEKLFF. CDR3 sequence (DNA): TGCGCCAGCAGCTTGGGGGCCAATGGGGAAAAACTGTTTTTT. This chain joins TRBV5-1 and TRBJ1-4; D ambiguous. Trimming removed 0 bases at V and 8 bases at J, with 11 bases between. Germline V lookup: CDR1 SGHRS, CDR2 YFSETQ. This CDR3 is 14 amino acids long.

The chain couples TRBV7-3 to TRBJ2-7; 8 bases align to TRBD2. Germline V gene data show CDR1 as SGHTA and CDR2 as FQGTGA. J was trimmed by 7 bases and V by 2 bases; bases with no gene match: 4. The CDR3 length is 13 residues. In DNA form, the CDR3 reads TGTGCCAGCAGCTTAGAGTCGGGGGGGGAGCAGTACTTC. It encodes CASSLESGGEQYF.

The chain uses TRBV15 and TRBJ2-1, with 13 positions matching TRBD2. Per germline, CDR1 LNHNV and CDR2 YYDKDF (reference sequence). The junction had 7 bases not matched to a gene; V was cut back by 0 bases and J by 5 bases. CDR3 length: 18 residues. As DNA, the CDR3 is TGTGCCACCAGCAGAGATCTCGGACTAGCGGGGGACGACAATGAGCAGTTCTTC. This codes for CATSRDLGLAGDDNEQFF.

This clone was detected a few times. The gene calls are TRBV19 and TRBJ1-2; possibly TRBD1 for D (5 bases). Deletions cut 1 base from V and 4 bases from J, with 10 bases between. In germline, CDR1 is LNHDA, CDR2 SQIVND (reference sequence). CDR3 length: 14 amino acids. The CDR3 region is CASSIVDSPYGYTF. The CDR3 DNA sequence: TGTGCCAGTAGTATAGTCGACAGCCCCTATGGCTACACCTTC.